The 6 T cell receptor beta chains listed next were all sequenced from one sample in a study of OX40 agonist ivuxolimab in advanced cancers. Library prep was done by the immunoSEQ multiplex PCR assay. TCRdb limited this immuneACCESS table to in-frame rearrangements with V and J called. A share of clones is missing; checked studies link under half to unresolved V genes, and the rest is unexplained. This sample has about 93,000 clones in its table, and around 92% of those were observed once. The leading ten clones occupy roughly 0.53% of the sample. The sequenced sample was CD4+ or CD8+ T cells sorted from blood, obtained in a trial of the OX40 agonist ivuxolimab. These receptors were collected from an adult with an advanced solid tumor such as melanoma, head and neck, liver or kidney cancer.

The rearrangement links TRBV10-3 to TRBJ2-5; 7 bases line up with TRBD2. The germline CDR1 and CDR2 sequences are ENHRY and SYGVKD. The CDR3 consists of 15 residues. Trimming removed 5 bases from V and 0 bases from J; junction bases left unmatched: 6. This chain's CDR3 is CAISNSGDYQETQYF. The CDR3 bases are TGTGCCATCAGTAACAGCGGGGATTACCAAGAGACCCAGTACTTC.

This chain joins TRBV29-1 and TRBJ2-7; TRBD1 matches 8 bases. The CDR3 covers 13 residues. Looked up from germline, CDR1 is SQVTM and CDR2 is ANQGSEA. Unmatched junction bases numbered 6, after V lost 7 bases and J lost 1 base. The CDR3 sequence is CSAEGQGSYEQYF. CDR3 nucleotide sequence: TGCAGCGCGGAAGGACAGGGATCCTACGAGCAGTACTTC.

CDR3 residues: CASSPVSGGLPAIPYEQYF. The DNA of the CDR3 is TGTGCCAGCTCACCAGTTAGCGGGGGGCTTCCAGCTATACCCTACGAGCAGTACTTC. The rearrangement links TRBV18 to TRBJ2-7; 10 nucleotides align to TRBD2. The CDR3 is 19 amino acids. Per the germline V gene, CDR1 is KGHSH and CDR2 is LQKENI. The V and J ends lost 2 bases and 2 bases, in that order; junction bases with no gene match: 15.

In the case of this clone: At one boundary the junction diverges from the germline segment, which might be a read error. This CDR3 is CASSLEGVQPQHF. In nucleotides, the CDR3 is TGTGCCAGCAGCTTGGAAGGGGTACAGCCCCAGCATTTT. This sequence joins TRBV5-3 and TRBJ1-5; D is possibly TRBD1 (5 bases). TRBV5-3 is treated as an ORF (open reading frame) with a function not yet certain. This CDR3 region has 13 residues.

The chain joins TRBV19 to TRBJ1-4; no clear D. Germline loops: CDR1 LNHDA, CDR2 SQIVND (reference sequence). The CDR3 has 16 amino acids. V shed 2 bases and J shed 4 bases, with 14 bases lying between them. The CDR3 spells CASSIPPSWGNEKLFF. The DNA of the CDR3 is TGTGCCAGTAGTATACCACCGTCCTGGGGTAATGAAAAACTGTTTTTT.

The chain links TRBV9 to TRBJ2-1; TRBD2 matches at 11 bases. Trimming at V came to 2 bases and at J to 10 bases, leaving 14 bases not matched to a gene. The CDR3 covers 17 residues. Germline V lookup: CDR1 SGDLS, CDR2 YYNGEE. The CDR3 DNA follows: TGTGCCAGCAGCGTGGACCATAGCGGGGGGGTAGTTAGGGAGCAGTTCTTC. It codes for CASSVDHSGGVVREQFF. Full variable domain (outside the CDR3, taken from reference TRBV9 and TRBJ2-1): DSGVTQTPKHLITATGQRVTLRCSPRSGDLSVYWYQQSLDQGLQFLIQYYNGEERAKGNILERFSAQQFPDLHSELNLSSLELGDSALYFCASSVDHSGGVVREQFFGPGTRLTVL.